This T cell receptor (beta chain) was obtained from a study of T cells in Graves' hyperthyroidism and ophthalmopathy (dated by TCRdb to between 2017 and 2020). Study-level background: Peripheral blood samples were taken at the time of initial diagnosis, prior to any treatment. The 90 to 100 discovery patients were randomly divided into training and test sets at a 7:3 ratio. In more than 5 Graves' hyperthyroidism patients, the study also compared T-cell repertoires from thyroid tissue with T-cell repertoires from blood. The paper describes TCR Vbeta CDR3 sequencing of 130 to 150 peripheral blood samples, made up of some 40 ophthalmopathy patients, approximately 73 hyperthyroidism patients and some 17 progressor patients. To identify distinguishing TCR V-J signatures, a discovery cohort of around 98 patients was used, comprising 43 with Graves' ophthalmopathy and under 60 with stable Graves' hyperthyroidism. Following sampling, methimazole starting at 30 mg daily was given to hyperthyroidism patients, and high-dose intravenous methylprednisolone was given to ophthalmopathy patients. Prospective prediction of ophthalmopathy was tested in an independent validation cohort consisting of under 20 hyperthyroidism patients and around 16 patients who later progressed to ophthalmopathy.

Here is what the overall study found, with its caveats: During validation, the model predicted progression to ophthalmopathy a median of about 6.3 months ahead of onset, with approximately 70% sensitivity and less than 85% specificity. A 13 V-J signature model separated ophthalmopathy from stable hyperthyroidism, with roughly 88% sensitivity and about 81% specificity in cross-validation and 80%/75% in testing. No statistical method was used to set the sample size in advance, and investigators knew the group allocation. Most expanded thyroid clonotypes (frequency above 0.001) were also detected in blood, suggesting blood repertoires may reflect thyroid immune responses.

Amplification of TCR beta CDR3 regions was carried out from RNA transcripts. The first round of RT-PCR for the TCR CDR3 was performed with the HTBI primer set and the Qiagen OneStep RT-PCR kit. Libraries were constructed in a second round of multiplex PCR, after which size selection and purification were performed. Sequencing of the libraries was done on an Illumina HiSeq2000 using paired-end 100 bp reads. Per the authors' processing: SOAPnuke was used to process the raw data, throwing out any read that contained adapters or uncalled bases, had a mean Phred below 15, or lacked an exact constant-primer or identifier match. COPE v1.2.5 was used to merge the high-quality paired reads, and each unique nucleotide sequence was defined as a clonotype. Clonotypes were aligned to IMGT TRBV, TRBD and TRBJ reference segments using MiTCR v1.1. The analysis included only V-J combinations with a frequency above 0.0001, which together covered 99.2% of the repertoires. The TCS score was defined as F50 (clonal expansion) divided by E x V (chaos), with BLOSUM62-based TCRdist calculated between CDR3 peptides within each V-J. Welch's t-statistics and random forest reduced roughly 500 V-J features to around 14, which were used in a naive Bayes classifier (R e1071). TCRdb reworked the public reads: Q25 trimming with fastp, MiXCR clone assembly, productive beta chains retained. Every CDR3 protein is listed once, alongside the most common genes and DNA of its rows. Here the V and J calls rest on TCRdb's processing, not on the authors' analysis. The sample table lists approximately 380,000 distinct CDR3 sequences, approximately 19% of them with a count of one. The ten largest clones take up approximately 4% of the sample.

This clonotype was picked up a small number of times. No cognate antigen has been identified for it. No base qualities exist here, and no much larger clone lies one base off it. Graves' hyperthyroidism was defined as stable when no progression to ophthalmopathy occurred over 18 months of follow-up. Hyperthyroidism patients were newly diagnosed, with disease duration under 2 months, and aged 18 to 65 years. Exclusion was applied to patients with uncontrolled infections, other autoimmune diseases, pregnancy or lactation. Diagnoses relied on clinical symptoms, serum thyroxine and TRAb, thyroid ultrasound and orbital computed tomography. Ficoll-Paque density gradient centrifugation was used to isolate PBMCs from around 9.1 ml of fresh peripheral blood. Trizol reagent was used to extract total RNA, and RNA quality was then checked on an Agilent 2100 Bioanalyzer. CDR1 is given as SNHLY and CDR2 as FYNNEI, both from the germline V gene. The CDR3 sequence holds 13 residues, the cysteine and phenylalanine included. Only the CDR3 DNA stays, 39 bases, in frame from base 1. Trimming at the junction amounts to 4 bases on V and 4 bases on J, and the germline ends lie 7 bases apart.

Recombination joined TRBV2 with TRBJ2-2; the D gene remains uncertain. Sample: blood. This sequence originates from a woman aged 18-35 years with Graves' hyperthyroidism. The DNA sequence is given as TGTGCCAGCAGTGGCCCCGCCACCGGGGAGCTGTTTTTT. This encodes CASSGPATGELFF.